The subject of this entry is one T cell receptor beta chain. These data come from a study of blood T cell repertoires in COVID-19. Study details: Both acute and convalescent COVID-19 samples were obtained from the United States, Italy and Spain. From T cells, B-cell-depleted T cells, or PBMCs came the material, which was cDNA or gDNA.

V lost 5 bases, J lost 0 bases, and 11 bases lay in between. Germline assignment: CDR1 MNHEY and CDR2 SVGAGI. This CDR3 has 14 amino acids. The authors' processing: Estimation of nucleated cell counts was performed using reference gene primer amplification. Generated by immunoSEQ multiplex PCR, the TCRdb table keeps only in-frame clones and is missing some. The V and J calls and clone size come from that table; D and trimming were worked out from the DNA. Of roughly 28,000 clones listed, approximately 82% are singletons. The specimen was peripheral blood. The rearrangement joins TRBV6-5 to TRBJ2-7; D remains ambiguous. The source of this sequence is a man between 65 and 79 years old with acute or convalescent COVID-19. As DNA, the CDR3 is TGTGCCAGCAGTCCCAACTACCGCTCCTACGAGCAGTACTTC. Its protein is CASSPNYRSYEQYF.